This TCR beta chain appears in the sequencing data of a study of blood T cell repertoires in COVID-19. Study-level background: Whether acute or convalescent, the COVID-19 samples came from the United States, Italy and Spain. T cells, B-cell-depleted T cells, or PBMCs provided the cDNA or gDNA that served as material.

V was shortened by 4 bases and J by 1 base, with 17 bases between the two germline ends. Per the germline V gene, CDR1 is SGHRS and CDR2 is YFSETQ. The CDR3 has 16 amino acids. Study processing details: Estimation of nucleated cell counts was performed using reference gene primer amplification. Profiling relied on immunoSEQ multiplex PCR, and the TCRdb table lists in-frame clones only, not all of them. V and J calls and clone size are copied from that table; D and trimming were computed from the DNA. This table has 45,000 to 65,000 clones, about 86% appearing once. The receptor was isolated from a man older than 75 with active COVID-19. The chain joins TRBV5-1 to TRBJ1-1; maybe TRBD1 (5 bases). The sequenced material came from peripheral blood. The CDR3 reads CASSNQGTDRNTEAFF. Written as DNA, the CDR3 is TGCGCCAGCAGCAACCAGGGTACCGATAGGAACACTGAAGCTTTCTTT.